These T cell receptor beta chains were read from a single sample in a study of human T cells and chemical hapten exposure. TCRdb re-analysed the RACE reads in MiXCR, keeping a single row per CDR3 protein. Altogether roughly 130,000 distinct CDR3 sequences are present, about 9% being singletons, with the ten largest covering approximately 1.6%. The sample comprised whole blood. These receptors all stem from a male donor in good health. Some clones in this sample may be carry-over from other donors' samples. Each CDR3 is given with its conserved first and last residue. The D gene is left open where the match is weak. A clone size is listed for some rows: how often the clone was seen (once, few, many), or a class if it is expanded.

clone_size j_call d_call v_call cdr3_nt cdr3_aa
few TRBJ2-1 . TRBV18 TGTGCCAGCTCACCTTGGCAGGGTTCCTACAATGAGCAGTTCTTC CASSPWQGSYNEQFF
many TRBJ1-2 . TRBV7-9 TGTGCCAGCAGCTTAGAGTCAAGCGATGGCTACACCTTC CASSLESSDGYTF
. TRBJ2-3 TRBD2 TRBV12-3/TRBV12-4 TGTGCCAGCAGTTCCCGGACTAGCGGGAGGGGCACAGATACGCAGTATTTT CASSSRTSGRGTDTQYF
few TRBJ1-1 TRBD1 TRBV4-2 TGTGCCAGCAGCCCTATTTCAGGGGGCGATGAAGCTTTCTTT CASSPISGGDEAFF
. TRBJ1-3 . TRBV6-1 TGTGCCAGCAGTGTCACAGGGAGTGGAAACACCATACATTTT CASSVTGSGNTIHF
. TRBJ2-1 . TRBV11-2 TGTGCCAGCAGCTTAGGGACAGCCTCCTACAATGAGCAGTTCTTC CASSLGTASYNEQFF
many TRBJ1-1 . TRBV5-1 TGCGCCAGCACCACGGGACATCCGAACACTGAAGCTTTCTTT CASTTGHPNTEAFF
. TRBJ2-2 . TRBV7-2 TGTGCCAGCAGCTTATACGGCACCGGGGAGCTGTTTTTT CASSLYGTGELFF
. TRBJ1-1 . TRBV20-1 TGCAGTGCTACGGAGACAGGATCGAACACTGAAGCTTTCTTT CSATETGSNTEAFF
few TRBJ2-4 TRBD1 TRBV5-5 TGTGCCAGCAGCGGGACAGACAAAAACATTCAGTACTTC CASSGTDKNIQYF